The rows below give T cell receptor beta chains drawn from one sample of a study of blood T cell repertoires in COVID-19. Sequencing was performed with immunoSEQ multiplex PCR; in TCRdb, only in-frame clones are kept and a portion is missing. The sample has 250,000 to 300,000 clones, about four fifths seen once. The sequenced sample consisted of peripheral blood. These receptors came from a woman between 18 and 29 years old with acute or convalescent COVID-19. Each CDR3 is given with its conserved first and last residue. The order of the fields is J gene, V gene, clone size, D gene, CDR3 protein, CDR3 DNA. D genes are given only for firm matches. Some rows mark clone size as missing; the rest say once, few, many or name a class of expanded clone.

J: TRBJ2-3
V: TRBV27
size: .
D: .
CDR3: CASSLMGASDTQYF
DNA: TGTGCCAGCAGTTTAATGGGGGCATCAGATACGCAGTATTTT

J: TRBJ2-3
V: TRBV7-9
size: once
D: TRBD2
CDR3: CASSPGAREGDTQYF
DNA: TGTGCCAGCAGCCCCGGTGCCAGGGAGGGGGATACGCAGTATTTT

J: TRBJ1-3
V: TRBV28
size: .
D: .
CDR3: CASIPGPGRNTIYF
DNA: TGTGCCAGCATCCCGGGCCCGGGGAGAAACACCATATATTTT

J: TRBJ1-2
V: TRBV6-2/TRBV6-3
size: .
D: .
CDR3: CASSYHRDGYTF
DNA: TGTGCCAGCAGTTACCACCGGGATGGCTACACCTTC

J: TRBJ2-1
V: TRBV12-3/TRBV12-4
size: .
D: .
CDR3: CASSLGLISEQFF
DNA: TGTGCCAGCAGTTTGGGCCTAATTAGTGAGCAGTTCTTC

J: TRBJ1-1
V: TRBV30
size: .
D: TRBD1
CDR3: CAWFRTGTRQYTEAFF
DNA: TGTGCCTGGTTCCGGACAGGGACTCGTCAGTACACTGAAGCTTTCTTT

J: TRBJ2-2
V: TRBV6-5
size: .
D: .
CDR3: CAAVGWGLSSGELFF
DNA: TGTGCCGCGGTTGGGTGGGGCCTCTCGAGCGGGGAGCTGTTTTTT

J: TRBJ1-1
V: TRBV29-1
size: .
D: .
CDR3: CSVDSLTEAFF
DNA: TGCAGCGTTGACAGTCTGACTGAAGCTTTCTTT

J: TRBJ2-1
V: TRBV7-2
size: few
D: TRBD2
CDR3: CASASVWASGRASEQFF
DNA: TGTGCCAGCGCCTCAGTCTGGGCTAGCGGGAGGGCCAGTGAGCAGTTCTTC

J: TRBJ1-2
V: TRBV7-2
size: .
D: TRBD1
CDR3: CASSSNPGGAGGYTF
DNA: TGTGCCAGCAGCTCAAATCCAGGGGGCGCGGGAGGCTACACCTTC

J: TRBJ1-1
V: TRBV6-2/TRBV6-3
size: .
D: .
CDR3: CASSYRRGRGTEAFF
DNA: TGTGCCAGCAGTTACCGCAGGGGTCGCGGCACTGAAGCTTTCTTT

J: TRBJ1-2
V: TRBV14
size: few
D: .
CDR3: CASSQVRAGDGYTF
DNA: TGTGCCAGCAGCCAAGTCAGGGCAGGGGATGGCTACACCTTC

J: TRBJ1-5
V: TRBV19
size: .
D: .
CDR3: CASSIPPTHVNQPQHF
DNA: TGTGCCAGTAGTATACCCCCCACACACGTAAATCAGCCCCAGCATTTT

J: TRBJ2-6
V: TRBV14
size: .
D: TRBD1
CDR3: CASSHVTGFLFCSGANVLTF
DNA: TGTGCCAGCAGCCACGTGACAGGGTTTCTTTTTTGTTCTGGGGCCAACGTCCTGACTTTC

J: TRBJ2-3
V: TRBV28
size: .
D: TRBD2
CDR3: CASRLPTSGSKTQYF
DNA: TGTGCCAGCAGGTTACCGACTAGCGGGAGCAAAACGCAGTATTTT

J: TRBJ1-4
V: TRBV28
size: .
D: TRBD1
CDR3: CASVTGVDEKLFF
DNA: TGTGCCAGCGTAACAGGGGTCGACGAAAAACTGTTTTTT

J: TRBJ1-2
V: TRBV30
size: .
D: .
CDR3: CARRQTNYGYTF
DNA: TGTGCCCGCCGACAGACTAACTATGGCTACACCTTC

J: TRBJ1-1
V: TRBV6-1
size: few
D: TRBD1
CDR3: CASSDGGQTNTEAFF
DNA: TGTGCCAGCAGTGACGGGGGACAGACTAACACTGAAGCTTTCTTT

J: TRBJ1-2
V: TRBV12-3/TRBV12-4
size: .
D: TRBD1
CDR3: CASRSRGYGYTF
DNA: TGTGCCAGCAGATCCAGGGGGTATGGCTACACCTTC

J: TRBJ1-2
V: TRBV5-4
size: .
D: .
CDR3: CASSLVPGGGSYGYTF
DNA: TGTGCCAGCAGCTTGGTCCCTGGCGGCGGATCCTATGGCTACACCTTC